These 7 T cell receptor beta chains were all obtained from the same sample, sequenced in a study of identical twins' blood T cells. One entry per CDR3 protein, called by TCRdb with MiXCR from the 5' RACE reads. The sample yields 300,000 to 400,000 distinct CDR3 sequences, over 25% seen once. Sequencing used PBMCs. These receptor sequences come from a woman aged 18 to 50 in good health.

Concerning this clonotype: Since a much larger clone is just one base distant, this may be a read error. The V gene is TRBV13, the J gene TRBJ2-7, with D possibly matching TRBD2 (6 bases). This CDR3 is 14 amino acids long. Germline-derived CDR1 and CDR2 are PRHDT and FYEKMQ (reference sequence). CDR3: CASSSGLGESEQHF. The CDR3 DNA is TGTGCCAGCAGCTCGGGACTCGGTGAGAGTGAGCAGCACTTC.

The gene calls are TRBV12-3 or TRBV12-4 and TRBJ2-1; D is perhaps TRBD1 (5 bases). V was pared by 7 bases and J by 0 bases, with 13 bases between. This CDR3 region has 15 residues. CDR3 region: CASKGQGFSYNEQFF. In DNA, the CDR3 is TGTGCCAGCAAAGGTCAGGGATTCTCCTACAATGAGCAGTTCTTC.

As DNA, the CDR3 is TGTGCCAGCAGCTTAGACGGGACGGGGATTGGCGAAGCTTTCTTT. Amino acids: CASSLDGTGIGEAFF. V is TRBV11-2 and J is TRBJ1-1, with a possible D match to TRBD1 (5 bases). The V gene's germline CDR1 is SGHAT and CDR2 FQNNGV. The V end was cut by 0 bases, the J end by 8 bases, with 16 bases between. This CDR3 comprises 15 residues. The full variable domain, rest sourced from reference TRBV11-2 and TRBJ1-1, is EAGVAQSPRYKIIEKRQSVAFWCNPISGHATLYWYQQILGQGPKLLIQFQNNGVVDDSQLPKDRFSAERLKGVDSTLKIQPAKLEDSAVYLCASSLDGTGIGEAFFGQGTRLTVV.

The gene calls are TRBV28 and TRBJ2-1; the D gene is possibly TRBD1 (6 bases). This CDR3 is built from 15 residues. Looked up from germline, CDR1 is MDHEN and CDR2 is SYDVKM. Trimming shortened V by 5 bases and J by 6 bases, and 17 bases separated the two germline ends. The CDR3 is CASSEVQGGGNEQFF. In nucleotides, the CDR3 is TGTGCCAGCAGTGAGGTACAGGGCGGCGGCAATGAGCAGTTCTTC.

Turning to this clonotype: One end of the junction fails to match germline, which may point to a read error. The CDR3, as DNA: TGTGCCAGCAATGAACGAGGGGCTAATCAGCCCCAGCATTTT. Protein: CASNERGANQPQHF. The V and J genes are TRBV2 and TRBJ1-5, with D perhaps matching TRBD1 (5 bases). Germline CDR1 reads SNHLY; CDR2 reads FYNNEI. The CDR3 spans 14 residues.

This clonotype was found a few times. This chain joins TRBV2 and TRBJ1-4, with D hard to call. Trimming left V 9 bases short and J 5 bases short, with 10 bases between. Germline values: CDR1 SNHLY, CDR2 FYNNEI. The CDR3 is 12 residues long. The CDR3 loop reads CASRQANEKLFF. CDR3 nucleotides: TGTGCCAGTCGGCAGGCCAATGAAAAACTGTTTTTT.

The chain links TRBV29-1 to TRBJ1-1, with D possibly being TRBD1 (6 bases). The CDR3 covers 11 residues. With 7 bases removed from V and 3 bases from J, the gap between germline ends came to 9 bases. Germline assignment: CDR1 SQVTM and CDR2 ANQGSEA. DNA of the CDR3: TGCAGCGGGGGGCGCGACACTGAAGCTTTCTTT. The encoded protein is CSGGRDTEAFF.